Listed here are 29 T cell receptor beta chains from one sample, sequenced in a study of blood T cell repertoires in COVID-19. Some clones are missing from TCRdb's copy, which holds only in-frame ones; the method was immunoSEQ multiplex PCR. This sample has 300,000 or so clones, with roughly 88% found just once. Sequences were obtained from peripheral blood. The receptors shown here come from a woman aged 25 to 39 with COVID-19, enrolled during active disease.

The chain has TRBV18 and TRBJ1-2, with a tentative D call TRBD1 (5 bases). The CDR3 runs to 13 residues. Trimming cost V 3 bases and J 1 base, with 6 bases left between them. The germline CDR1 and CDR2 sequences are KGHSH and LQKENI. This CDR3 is CASSPTVNYGYTF. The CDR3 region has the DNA TGTGCCAGCTCACCGACAGTTAACTATGGCTACACCTTC.

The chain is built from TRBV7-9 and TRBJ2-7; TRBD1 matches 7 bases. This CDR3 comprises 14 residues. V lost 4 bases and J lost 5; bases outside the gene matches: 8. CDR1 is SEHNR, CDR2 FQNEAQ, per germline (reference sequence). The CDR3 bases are TGTGCCAGCAGCTCCGAAGGGGGCGCCGACGAGCAGTACTTC. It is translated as CASSSEGGADEQYF.

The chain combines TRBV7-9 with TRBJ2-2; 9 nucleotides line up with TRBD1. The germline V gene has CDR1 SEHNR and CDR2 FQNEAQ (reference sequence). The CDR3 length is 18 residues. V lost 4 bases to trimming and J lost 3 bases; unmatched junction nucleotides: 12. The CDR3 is CASSSASGTGSDTGELFF. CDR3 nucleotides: TGTGCCAGCAGCTCCGCCTCCGGGACAGGGAGCGACACCGGGGAGCTGTTTTTT. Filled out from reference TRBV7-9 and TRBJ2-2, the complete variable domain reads DTGVSQNPRHKITKRGQNVTFRCDPISEHNRLYWYRQTLGQGPEFLTYFQNEAQLEKSRLLSDRFSAERPKGSFSTLEIQRTEQGDSAMYLCASSSASGTGSDTGELFFGEGSRLTVL.

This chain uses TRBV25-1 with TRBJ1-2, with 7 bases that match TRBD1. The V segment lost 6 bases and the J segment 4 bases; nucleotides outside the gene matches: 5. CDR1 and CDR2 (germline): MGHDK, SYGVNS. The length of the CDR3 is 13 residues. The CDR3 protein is CASRETGPYGYTF. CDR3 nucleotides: TGTGCCAGCAGAGAGACAGGGCCCTATGGCTACACCTTC.

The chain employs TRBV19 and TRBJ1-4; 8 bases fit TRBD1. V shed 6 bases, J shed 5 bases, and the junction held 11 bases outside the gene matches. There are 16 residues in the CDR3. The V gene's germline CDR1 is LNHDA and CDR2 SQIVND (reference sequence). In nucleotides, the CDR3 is TGTGCCAGTAGGGGAGGACAGGGAGACTCAAATGAAAAACTGTTTTTT. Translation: CASRGGQGDSNEKLFF.

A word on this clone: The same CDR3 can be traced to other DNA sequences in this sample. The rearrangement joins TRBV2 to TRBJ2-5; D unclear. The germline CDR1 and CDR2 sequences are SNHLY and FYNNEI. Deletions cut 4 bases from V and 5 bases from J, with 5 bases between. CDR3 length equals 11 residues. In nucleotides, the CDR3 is TGTGCCAGCAGTGCTCGGGAGACCCAGTACTTC. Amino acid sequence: CASSARETQYF.

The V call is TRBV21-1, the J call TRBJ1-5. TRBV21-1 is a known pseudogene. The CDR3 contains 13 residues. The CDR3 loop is CASSSTVNQPQHF. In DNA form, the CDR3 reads TGTGCCAGCAGTTCAACGGTTAACCAGCCCCAGCATTTT.

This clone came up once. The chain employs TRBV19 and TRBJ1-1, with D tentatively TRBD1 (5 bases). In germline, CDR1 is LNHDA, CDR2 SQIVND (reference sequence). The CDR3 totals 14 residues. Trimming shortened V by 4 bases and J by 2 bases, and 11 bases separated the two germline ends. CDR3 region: CASSTATDNTEAFF. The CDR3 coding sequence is TGTGCCAGTAGTACCGCGACAGATAACACTGAAGCTTTCTTT.

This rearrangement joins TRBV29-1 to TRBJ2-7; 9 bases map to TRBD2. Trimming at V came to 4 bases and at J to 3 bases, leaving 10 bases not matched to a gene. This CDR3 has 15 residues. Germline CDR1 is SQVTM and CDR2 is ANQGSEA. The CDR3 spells CSVGPGGGRGYEQYF. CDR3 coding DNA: TGCAGCGTTGGACCTGGGGGCGGGAGGGGCTACGAGCAGTACTTC.

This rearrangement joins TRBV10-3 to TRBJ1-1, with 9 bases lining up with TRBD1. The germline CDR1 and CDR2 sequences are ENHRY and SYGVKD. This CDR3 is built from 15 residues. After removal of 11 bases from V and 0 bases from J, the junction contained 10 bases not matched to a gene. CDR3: CAVRQGGGMNTEAFF. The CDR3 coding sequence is TGTGCCGTAAGACAGGGGGGGGGAATGAACACTGAAGCTTTCTTT.

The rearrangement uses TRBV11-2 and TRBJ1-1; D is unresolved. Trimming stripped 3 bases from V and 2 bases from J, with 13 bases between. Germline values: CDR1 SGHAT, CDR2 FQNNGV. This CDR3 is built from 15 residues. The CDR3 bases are TGTGCCAGCAGCTTGCGGCGGCAGATAAACACTGAAGCTTTCTTT. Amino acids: CASSLRRQINTEAFF.

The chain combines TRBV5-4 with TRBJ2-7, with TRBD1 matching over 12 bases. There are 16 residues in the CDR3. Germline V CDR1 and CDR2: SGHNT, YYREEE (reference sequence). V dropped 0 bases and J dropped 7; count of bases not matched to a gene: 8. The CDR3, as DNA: TGTGCCAGCAGCTTGGCCTTGGGGACAGGGGGCTCTGAGCAGTACTTC. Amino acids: CASSLALGTGGSEQYF.

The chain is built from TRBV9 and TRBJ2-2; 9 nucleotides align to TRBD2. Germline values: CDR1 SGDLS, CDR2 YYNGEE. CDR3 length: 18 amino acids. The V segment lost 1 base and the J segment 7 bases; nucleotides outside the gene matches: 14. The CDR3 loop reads CASSVLAGAWLEDGELFF. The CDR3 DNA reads TGTGCCAGCAGCGTATTAGCGGGAGCGTGGTTAGAGGACGGGGAGCTGTTTTTT.

CDR3 region: CASSETVNSPLHF. The CDR3 DNA reads TGTGCCAGCAGTGAGACAGTGAATTCACCCCTCCACTTT. This chain links TRBV2 with TRBJ1-6; D perhaps matches TRBD1 (5 bases). This CDR3 is 13 amino acids long. Germline V gives CDR1 SNHLY, CDR2 FYNNEI. Trimming took off 3 bases at V and 7 bases at J, with 7 bases between the two ends.

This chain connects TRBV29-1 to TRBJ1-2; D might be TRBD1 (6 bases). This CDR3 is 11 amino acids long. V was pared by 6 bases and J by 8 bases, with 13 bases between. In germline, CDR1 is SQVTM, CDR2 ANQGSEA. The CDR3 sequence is CSVPEQGGYTF. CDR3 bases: TGCAGCGTCCCTGAACAGGGAGGCTACACCTTC.

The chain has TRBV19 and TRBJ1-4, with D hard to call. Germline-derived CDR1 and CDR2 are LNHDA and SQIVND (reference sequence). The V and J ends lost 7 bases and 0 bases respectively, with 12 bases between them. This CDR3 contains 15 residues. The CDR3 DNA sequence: TGTGCCAGTACGGGAGGGCTGGCAACTAATGAAAAACTGTTTTTT. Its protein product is CASTGGLATNEKLFF.

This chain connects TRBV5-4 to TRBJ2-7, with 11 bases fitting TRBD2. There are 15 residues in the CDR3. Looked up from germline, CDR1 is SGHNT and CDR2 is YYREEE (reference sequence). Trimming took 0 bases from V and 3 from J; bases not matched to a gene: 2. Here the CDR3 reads CASSLEGTSGYEQYF. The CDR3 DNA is TGTGCCAGCAGCTTGGAGGGGACTAGCGGCTACGAGCAGTACTTC.

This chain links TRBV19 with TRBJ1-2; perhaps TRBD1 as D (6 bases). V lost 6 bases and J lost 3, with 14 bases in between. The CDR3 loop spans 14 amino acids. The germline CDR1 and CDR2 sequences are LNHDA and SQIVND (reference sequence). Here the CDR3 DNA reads TGTGCCAGTAGCCCTCGGGGGGGCTACTATGGCTACACCTTC. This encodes CASSPRGGYYGYTF.

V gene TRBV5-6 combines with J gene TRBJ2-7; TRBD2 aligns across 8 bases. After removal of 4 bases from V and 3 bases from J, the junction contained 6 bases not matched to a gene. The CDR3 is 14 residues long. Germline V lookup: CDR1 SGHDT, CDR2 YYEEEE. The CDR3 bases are TGTGCCAGCAGCCAAGGACTAGCTGGCTACGAGCAGTACTTC. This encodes CASSQGLAGYEQYF.

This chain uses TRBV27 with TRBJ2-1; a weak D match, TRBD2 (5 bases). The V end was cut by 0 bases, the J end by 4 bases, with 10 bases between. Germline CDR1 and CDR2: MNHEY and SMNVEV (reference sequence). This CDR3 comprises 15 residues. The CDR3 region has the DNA TGTGCCAGCAGTTTATCCGGGGTGGGTTACAATGAGCAGTTCTTC. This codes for CASSLSGVGYNEQFF.

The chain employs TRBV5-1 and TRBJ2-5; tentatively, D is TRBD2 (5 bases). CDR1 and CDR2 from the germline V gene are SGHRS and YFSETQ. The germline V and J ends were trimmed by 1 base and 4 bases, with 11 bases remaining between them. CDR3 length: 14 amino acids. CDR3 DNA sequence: TGCGCCAGCAGCTTGTCGGGATTTGGAGAGACCCAGTACTTC. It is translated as CASSLSGFGETQYF. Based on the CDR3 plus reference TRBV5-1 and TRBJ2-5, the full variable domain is KAGVTQTPRYLIKTRGQQVTLSCSPISGHRSVSWYQQTPGQGLQFLFEYFSETQRNKGNFPGRFSGRQFSNSRSEMNVSTLELGDSALYLCASSLSGFGETQYFGPGTRLLVL.

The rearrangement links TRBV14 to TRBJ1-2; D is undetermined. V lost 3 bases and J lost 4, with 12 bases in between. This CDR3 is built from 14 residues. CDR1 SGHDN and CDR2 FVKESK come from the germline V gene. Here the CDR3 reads CASSQYGSSYGYTF. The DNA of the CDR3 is TGTGCCAGCAGCCAGTACGGGAGCTCCTATGGCTACACCTTC.

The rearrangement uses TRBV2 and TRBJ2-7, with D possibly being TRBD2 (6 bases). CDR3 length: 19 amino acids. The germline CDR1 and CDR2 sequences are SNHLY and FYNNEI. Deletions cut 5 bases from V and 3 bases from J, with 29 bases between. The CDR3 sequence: CASSLVPQGLSRSDYEQYF. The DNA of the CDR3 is TGTGCCAGCAGTCTAGTTCCCCAGGGACTTTCTAGAAGCGACTACGAGCAGTACTTC.

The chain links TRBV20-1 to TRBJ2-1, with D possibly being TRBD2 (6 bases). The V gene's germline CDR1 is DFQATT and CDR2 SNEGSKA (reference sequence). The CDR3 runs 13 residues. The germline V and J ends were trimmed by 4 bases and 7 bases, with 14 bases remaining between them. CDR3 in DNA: TGCAGTGCTATTGAACTAGCTAGTAATGAGCAGTTCTTC. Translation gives CSAIELASNEQFF.

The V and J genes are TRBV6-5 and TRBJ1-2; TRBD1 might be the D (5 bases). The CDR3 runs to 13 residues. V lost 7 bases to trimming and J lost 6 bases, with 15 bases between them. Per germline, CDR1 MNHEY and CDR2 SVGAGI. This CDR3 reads CASTRLGGNGYTF. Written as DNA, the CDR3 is TGTGCCAGCACCCGACTGGGGGGAAATGGCTACACCTTC.

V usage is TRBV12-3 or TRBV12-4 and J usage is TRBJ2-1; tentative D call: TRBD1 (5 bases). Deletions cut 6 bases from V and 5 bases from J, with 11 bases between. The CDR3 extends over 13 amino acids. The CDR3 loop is CASRLDSHNEQFF. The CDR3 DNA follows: TGTGCCAGCAGGCTTGACAGCCACAATGAGCAGTTCTTC.

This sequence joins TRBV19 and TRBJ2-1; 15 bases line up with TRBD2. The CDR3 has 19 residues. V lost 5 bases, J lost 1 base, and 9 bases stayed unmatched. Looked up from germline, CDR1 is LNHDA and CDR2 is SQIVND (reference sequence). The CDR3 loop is CASSPTGTSGRMSYNEQFF. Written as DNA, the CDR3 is TGTGCCAGTAGTCCCACCGGGACTAGCGGGAGGATGTCCTACAATGAGCAGTTCTTC.

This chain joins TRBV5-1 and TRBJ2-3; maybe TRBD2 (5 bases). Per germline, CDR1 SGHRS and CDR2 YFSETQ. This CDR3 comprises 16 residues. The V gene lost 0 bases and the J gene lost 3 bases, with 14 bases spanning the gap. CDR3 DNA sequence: TGCGCCAGCAGCTTGGAGATAAGCGGAACTACAGATACGCAGTATTTT. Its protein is CASSLEISGTTDTQYF.

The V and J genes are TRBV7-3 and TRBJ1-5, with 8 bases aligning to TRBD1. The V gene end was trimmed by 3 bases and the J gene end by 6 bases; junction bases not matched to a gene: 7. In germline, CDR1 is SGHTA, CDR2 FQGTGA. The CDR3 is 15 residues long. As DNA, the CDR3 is TGTGCCAGCAGCTTTAAGGACAGGGTGATTCAGCCCCAGCATTTT. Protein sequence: CASSFKDRVIQPQHF. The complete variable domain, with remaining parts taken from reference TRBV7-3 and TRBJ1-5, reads GAGVSQTPSNKVTEKGKYVELRCDPISGHTALYWYRQSLGQGPEFLIYFQGTGAADDSGLPNDRFFAVRPEGSVSTLKIQRTERGDSAVYLCASSFKDRVIQPQHFGDGTRLSIL.